This is a list of T cell receptor beta chains from one sample in a study of monozygotic twins with inflammatory bowel disease. TCRdb processed the 5' RACE reads again and assigns one entry to each CDR3 protein, with no DNA. The table lists 310,000 or so distinct CDR3 sequences. Sequenced: blood. These receptors were taken from a human donor with ulcerative colitis or Crohn's disease, or a healthy co-twin of an affected twin (not recorded which). The CDR3 runs from the conserved cysteine through the conserved F or W.

v_gene	j_gene	CDR3aa
TRBV7-9	TRBJ1-2	CASSPDFGSATTYGYTF
TRBV28	TRBJ2-1	CASSSRKTARGNNEQFF
TRBV30	TRBJ2-7	CAWSGDVGRGLGEQYF
TRBV27	TRBJ2-1	CASSFLGREQFF
TRBV28	TRBJ1-1	CASSNRGASMNTEAFF
TRBV28	TRBJ2-2	CASSFGRGSNTGELFF
TRBV7-2	TRBJ2-1	CASSLVSREQFF
TRBV7-2	TRBJ2-5	CASSLGGGYQETQYF
TRBV6-5	TRBJ1-4	CASSYSGQDYEKLFF
TRBV6-1	TRBJ2-1	CASSGGGYVIHEQFF
TRBV6-6	TRBJ1-3	CASSYGTGFDTIYF
TRBV7-2	TRBJ2-1	CASSPVMAGPHNEQFF
TRBV6-5	TRBJ1-2	CASSPDRAGGKTF
TRBV20-1	TRBJ2-7	CSATGSFYEQYF
TRBV20-1	TRBJ2-7	CSASSGTTNEQYF
TRBV9	TRBJ2-1	CASSVSATGPGQRNNEQFF
TRBV7-2	TRBJ2-1	CASSEIINEQFF
TRBV5-4	TRBJ2-1	CASSRPDRDNEQFF
TRBV6-2/TRBV6-3	TRBJ2-6	CASSQTDSGANVLTF
TRBV11-2	TRBJ2-2	CASSLRGRELFF
TRBV2	TRBJ2-1	CASNLLAGDYNEQFF
TRBV6-5	TRBJ1-2	CASSYLIGQGPNYGYTF
TRBV7-2	TRBJ2-2	CASSPRGGTNTGELFF
TRBV10-3	TRBJ2-7	CAINSRSGIDCEQYF
TRBV7-2	TRBJ2-7	CASSFTRDTSYEQYF
TRBV5-4	TRBJ2-3	CASSSPSGGTTDTQYF
TRBV5-1	TRBJ2-3	CASSLEPSTDTQYF
TRBV5-6	TRBJ1-4	CASSLALQDNGREKLFF
TRBV5-1	TRBJ1-6	CASSLVQGSGSNSPLHF
TRBV29-1	TRBJ1-4	CSAGTGEANEKLFF
TRBV20-1	TRBJ2-1	CSARAPTAHYNEQFF
TRBV20-1	TRBJ2-3	CSARFGLKGTDTQYF
TRBV7-9	TRBJ1-1	CASSLAGKYTEAFF
TRBV24-1	TRBJ2-2	CATSDPTGIGELFF
TRBV5-5	TRBJ2-1	CASSSLGTSGDYNEQFF
TRBV10-3	TRBJ2-1	CAISEDGAGHHNEQFF
TRBV6-1	TRBJ2-1	CASSRPGLADYNEQFF
TRBV27	TRBJ2-1	CASSLSGVIPNEQFF
TRBV9	TRBJ1-1	CASSVAGNTEAFF
TRBV5-1	TRBJ1-3	CASSLDAFGTGSGNTIYF
TRBV18	TRBJ1-1	CASSPFQGDAEAFF
TRBV24-1	TRBJ2-3	CATSDWSRGQDGDTQYF
TRBV6-1	TRBJ2-2	CASSETLGPPRELFF